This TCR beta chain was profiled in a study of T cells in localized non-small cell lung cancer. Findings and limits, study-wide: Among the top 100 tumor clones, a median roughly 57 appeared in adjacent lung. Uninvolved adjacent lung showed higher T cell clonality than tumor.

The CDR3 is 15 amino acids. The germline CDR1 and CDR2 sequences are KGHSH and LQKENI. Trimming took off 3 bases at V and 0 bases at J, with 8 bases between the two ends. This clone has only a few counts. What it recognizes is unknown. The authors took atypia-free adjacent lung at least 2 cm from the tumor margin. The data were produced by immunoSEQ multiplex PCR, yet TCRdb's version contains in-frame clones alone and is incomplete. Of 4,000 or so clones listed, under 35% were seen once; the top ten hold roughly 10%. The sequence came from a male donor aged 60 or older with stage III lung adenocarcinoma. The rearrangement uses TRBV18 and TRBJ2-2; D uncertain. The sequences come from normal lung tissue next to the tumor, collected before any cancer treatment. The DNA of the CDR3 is TGTGCCAGCTCACCGAACAGCACGAACACCGGGGAGCTGTTTTTT. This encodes CASSPNSTNTGELFF.